This T cell receptor (beta chain) came from a study of T-cell reconstitution after alpha-beta-depleted transplantation in children (dated by TCRdb to 2016 to 2017). Concerning the study at large: The study quantitatively tracked T-cell immune reconstitution after TCRalphabeta/CD19-depleted allogeneic hematopoietic cell transplantation in children using TCR repertoire profiling. Study-wide findings and limitations: The apparently early alphabetaT-cell count recovery about two months after transplant was reportedly dependent on only several hundred rapidly expanded clones derived from non-depleted graft cells. Over subsequent months, a decline in hyperexpanded clone frequencies was noted, and after one year, T-cell counts and TCRbeta diversity were mostly ascribed to newly produced T cells. The high TCRbeta diversity at day 60 in some patients was ascribed to recipient T cells and intrathymic progenitors that had survived conditioning.

The intended sense of this specimen's treatment or condition label: allogeneic hematopoietic cell transplantation with graft depleted of TCRalphabeta T cells and CD19 B cells. The children who served as transplant recipients had been given grafts of TCRalphabeta/CD19-depleted allogeneic hematopoietic cells. As for this clonotype: No antigen is known for it. Base-call qualities are not available, and no considerably larger clone is one nucleotide away.

The CDR3 goes from the cysteine to the phenylalanine over 15 residues. CDR3 DNA only is kept here, 45 bases in frame from base 1. According to the germline V gene (reference sequence), CDR1 reads PRHDT and CDR2 reads FYEKMQ. After removal of 5 bases from V and 3 bases from J, the junction retains 9 bases not matched to a gene. To prepare the library, PCR was applied. Sequencing was performed on an Illumina HiSeq 2500. TCR library preparation used molecular barcoding, with unique molecular identifiers applied to normalize quantification of the TCRbeta repertoire. TCRdb reanalyzed the raw reads on its own, using fastp at Q25 for trimming and MiXCR for clone calling, and kept in-frame beta chains. All rows with the same CDR3 protein become a single entry with the most common DNA and genes. Counted in this sample were over 200,000 distinct CDR3 sequences; roughly 8.3% of them appeared once. 35% of the sample belongs to the ten largest clones.

The material sequenced was PBMCs, mostly from graft donor cells, taken 360 days after TCRalphabeta/CD19-depleted stem cell transplant. The chain is assembled from TRBV13 and TRBJ2-7; TRBD2 agrees with 8 junctional bases. This receptor was obtained from a male patient between 2 and 10 years old who had a stem cell transplant for acute myeloid leukemia, so the T cells may come from the graft donor. The nucleotide sequence reads TGTGCCAGCAGCCCAGCGGGAGCCGGAATCTACGAGCAGTACTTC. Translated, it reads CASSPAGAGIYEQYF.